This TCR beta chain was sequenced for a study of T cell responses to AZD1222 COVID-19 vaccine. Sequencing used immunoSEQ multiplex PCR; TCRdb keeps in-frame clones, though not all of them. Found here are roughly 60,000 clones, roughly 90% of them singletons; the top ten hold roughly 5%. This clone is a singleton in its sample. Sequences were derived from peripheral blood, sampled on day 0 of AZD1222 vaccination. This TCR was recovered from an adult in good health.

This CDR3 is CASRGGQVSPLHF. DNA of the CDR3: TGTGCCAGCAGGGGGGGCCAGGTTTCACCCCTCCACTTT. V and J are TRBV27 and TRBJ1-6; weak D call: TRBD1 (6 bases). The germline CDR1 and CDR2 sequences are MNHEY and SMNVEV (reference sequence). Trimming left V 6 bases short and J 9 bases short, with 12 bases between. This CDR3 is built from 13 residues.